This TCR beta chain was observed in a study of T-cell memory formation after mild COVID-19. Study as a whole: For the most part, TCR clusters were specific to one donor. Study-wide points: Nothing showed for sure that second-wave clones peaking on day 37 were SARS-CoV-2 specific.

This clonotype was detected ten times or more. Its antigen is as yet unknown. Germline V gene lookup returns CDR1 SQVTM and CDR2 ANQGSEA. CDR3 size: 14 residues. The J segment lost 5 bases and the V segment lost 5 bases, leaving 9 bases of the junction unmatched. TCRdb independently ran MiXCR on the 5' RACE reads; one entry per CDR3 protein. This sample has some 82,000 distinct CDR3 sequences, with about 13% found just once. This TCR was recovered from a man between 18 and 35 years old who had mild COVID-19 (a few samples of this study predate the infection). Cell type and time point are not known. The rearrangement links TRBV29-1 to TRBJ2-3; 8 bases are shared with TRBD2. The sequenced sample was PBMCs or a T cell subset sorted from them (not recorded which). CDR3 loop: CSVCPRGAGDTQYF. CDR3 DNA: TGCAGCGTTTGCCCGCGGGGGGCCGGAGATACGCAGTATTTT.